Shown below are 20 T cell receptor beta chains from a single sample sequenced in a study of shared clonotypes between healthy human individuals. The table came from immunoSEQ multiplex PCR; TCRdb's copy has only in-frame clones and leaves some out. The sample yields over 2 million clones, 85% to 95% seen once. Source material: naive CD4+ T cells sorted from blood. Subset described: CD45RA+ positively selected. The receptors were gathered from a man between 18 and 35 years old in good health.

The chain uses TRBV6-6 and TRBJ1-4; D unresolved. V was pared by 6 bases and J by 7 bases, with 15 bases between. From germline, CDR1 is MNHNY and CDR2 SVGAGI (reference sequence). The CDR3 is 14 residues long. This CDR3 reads CASSRSLLAEKLFF. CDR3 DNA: TGTGCCAGCAGCCGCAGCCTTCTGGCTGAAAAACTGTTTTTT.

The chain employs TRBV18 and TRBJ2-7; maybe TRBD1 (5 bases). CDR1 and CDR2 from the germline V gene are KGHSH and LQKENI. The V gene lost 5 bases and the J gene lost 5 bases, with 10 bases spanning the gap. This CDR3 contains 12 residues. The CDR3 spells CASSSPGNEQYF. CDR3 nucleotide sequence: TGTGCCAGCTCATCCCCAGGGAACGAGCAGTACTTC.

The CDR3 protein is CASSTGIGAGTDTQYF. In nucleotides, the CDR3 is TGCGCCAGCAGTACCGGGATTGGTGCCGGCACAGATACGCAGTATTTT. The chain recombines TRBV5-1 with TRBJ2-3; possible D gene TRBD2, 5 bases. Germline values: CDR1 SGHRS, CDR2 YFSETQ. Trimming took off 5 bases at V and 1 base at J, with 17 bases between the two ends. This CDR3 contains 16 residues.

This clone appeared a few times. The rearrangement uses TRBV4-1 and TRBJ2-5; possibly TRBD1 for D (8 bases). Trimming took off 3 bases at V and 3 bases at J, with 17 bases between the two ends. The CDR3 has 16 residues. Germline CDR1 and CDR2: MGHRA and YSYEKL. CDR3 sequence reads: CASSQGRAGGKETQYF. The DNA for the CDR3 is TGCGCCAGCAGCCAGGGGAGGGCAGGGGGCAAAGAGACCCAGTACTTC.

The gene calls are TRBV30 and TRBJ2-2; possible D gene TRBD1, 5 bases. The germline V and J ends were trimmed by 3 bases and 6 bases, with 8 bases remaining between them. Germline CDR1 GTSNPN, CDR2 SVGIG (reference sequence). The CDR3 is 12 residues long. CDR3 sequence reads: CAWRGAPGELFF. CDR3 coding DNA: TGTGCCTGGAGAGGGGCCCCCGGGGAGCTGTTTTTT.

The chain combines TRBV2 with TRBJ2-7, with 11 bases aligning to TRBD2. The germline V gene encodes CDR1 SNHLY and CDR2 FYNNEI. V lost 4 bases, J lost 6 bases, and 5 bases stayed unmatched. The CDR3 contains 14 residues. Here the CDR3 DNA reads TGTGCCAGCAGTGTTAGCGGGGGGGCCGGCGAGCAGTACTTC. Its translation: CASSVSGGAGEQYF.

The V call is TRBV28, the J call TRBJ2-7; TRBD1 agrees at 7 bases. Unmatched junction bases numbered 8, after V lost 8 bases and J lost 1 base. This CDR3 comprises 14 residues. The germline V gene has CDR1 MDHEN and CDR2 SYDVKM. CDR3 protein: CASYTGQPSYEQYF. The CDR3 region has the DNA TGTGCCAGCTATACGGGACAGCCTTCCTACGAGCAGTACTTC.

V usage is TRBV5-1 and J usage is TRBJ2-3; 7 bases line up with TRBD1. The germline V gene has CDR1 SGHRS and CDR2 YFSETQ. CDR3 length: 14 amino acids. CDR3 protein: CASEEGAGTDTQYF. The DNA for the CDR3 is TGCGCTTCCGAAGAGGGGGCTGGCACAGATACGCAGTATTTT.

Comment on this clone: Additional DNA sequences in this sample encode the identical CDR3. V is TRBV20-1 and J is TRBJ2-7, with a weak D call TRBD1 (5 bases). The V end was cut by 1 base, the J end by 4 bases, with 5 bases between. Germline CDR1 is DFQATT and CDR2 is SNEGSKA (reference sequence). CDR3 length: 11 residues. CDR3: CSARGQYEQYF. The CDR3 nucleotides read TGCAGTGCTAGAGGACAGTACGAGCAGTACTTC.

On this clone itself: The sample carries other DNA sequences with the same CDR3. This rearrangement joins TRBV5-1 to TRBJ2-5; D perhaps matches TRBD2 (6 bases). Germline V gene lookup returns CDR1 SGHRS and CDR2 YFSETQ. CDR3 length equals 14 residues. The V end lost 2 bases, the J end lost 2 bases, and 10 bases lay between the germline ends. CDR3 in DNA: TGCGCCAGCAGCTTAGGCGGGACTCAAGAGACCCAGTACTTC. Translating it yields CASSLGGTQETQYF.

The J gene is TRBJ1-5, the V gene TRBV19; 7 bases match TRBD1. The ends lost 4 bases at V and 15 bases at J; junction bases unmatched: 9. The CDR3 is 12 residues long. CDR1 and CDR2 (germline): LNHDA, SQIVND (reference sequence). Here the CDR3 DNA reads TGTGCCAGTAGTACTCCCGGGACAGTGACGCATTTT. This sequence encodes CASSTPGTVTHF.

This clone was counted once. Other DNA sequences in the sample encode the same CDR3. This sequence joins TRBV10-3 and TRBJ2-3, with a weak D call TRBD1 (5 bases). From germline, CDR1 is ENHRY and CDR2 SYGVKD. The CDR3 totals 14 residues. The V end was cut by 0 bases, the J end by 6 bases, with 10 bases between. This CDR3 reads CAISESGLRDTQYF. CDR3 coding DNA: TGTGCCATCAGTGAGTCGGGGCTAAGGGATACGCAGTATTTT.

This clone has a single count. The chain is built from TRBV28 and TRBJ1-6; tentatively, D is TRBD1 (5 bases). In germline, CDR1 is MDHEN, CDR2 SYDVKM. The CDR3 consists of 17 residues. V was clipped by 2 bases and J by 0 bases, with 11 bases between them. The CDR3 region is CASSLTRGDSYNSPLHF. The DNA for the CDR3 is TGTGCCAGCAGTTTAACGCGGGGGGACTCCTATAATTCACCCCTCCACTTT.

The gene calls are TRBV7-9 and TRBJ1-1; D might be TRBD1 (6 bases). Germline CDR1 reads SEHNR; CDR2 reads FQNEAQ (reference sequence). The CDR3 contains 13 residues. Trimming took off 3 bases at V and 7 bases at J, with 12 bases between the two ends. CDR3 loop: CASSFGQLGEAFF. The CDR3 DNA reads TGTGCCAGCAGCTTCGGACAGCTTGGTGAAGCTTTCTTT.

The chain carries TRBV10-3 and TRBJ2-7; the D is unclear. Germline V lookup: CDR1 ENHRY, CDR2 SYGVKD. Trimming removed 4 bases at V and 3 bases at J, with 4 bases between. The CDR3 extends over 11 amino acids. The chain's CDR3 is CAISAYYEQYF. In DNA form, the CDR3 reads TGTGCCATCAGTGCTTACTACGAGCAGTACTTC.

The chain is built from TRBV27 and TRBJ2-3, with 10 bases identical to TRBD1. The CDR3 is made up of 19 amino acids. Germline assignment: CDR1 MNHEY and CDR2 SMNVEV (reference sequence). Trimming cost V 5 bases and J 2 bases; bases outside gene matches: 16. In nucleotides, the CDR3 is TGTGCCAGCAGTCCCTCGACCCCCGGGACAGGGGCTTTCACAGATACGCAGTATTTT. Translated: CASSPSTPGTGAFTDTQYF.

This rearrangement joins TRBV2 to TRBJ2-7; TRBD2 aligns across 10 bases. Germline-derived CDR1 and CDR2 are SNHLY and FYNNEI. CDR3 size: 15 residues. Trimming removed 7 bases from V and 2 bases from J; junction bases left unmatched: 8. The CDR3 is CASTLPGLATYEQYF. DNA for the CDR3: TGTGCCAGCACCCTACCGGGACTAGCGACCTACGAGCAGTACTTC. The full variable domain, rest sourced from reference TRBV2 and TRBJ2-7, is EPEVTQTPSHQVTQMGQEVILRCVPISNHLYFYWYRQILGQKVEFLVSFYNNEISEKSEIFDDQFSVERPDGSNFTLKIRSTKLEDSAMYFCASTLPGLATYEQYFGPGTRLTVT.

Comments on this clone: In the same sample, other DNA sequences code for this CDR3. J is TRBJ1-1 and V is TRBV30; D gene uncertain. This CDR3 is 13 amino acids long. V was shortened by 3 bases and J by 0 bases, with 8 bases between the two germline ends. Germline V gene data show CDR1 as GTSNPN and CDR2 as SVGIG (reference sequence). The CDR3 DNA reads TGTGCCTGGAGGACCCAGATGAACACTGAAGCTTTCTTT. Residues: CAWRTQMNTEAFF.

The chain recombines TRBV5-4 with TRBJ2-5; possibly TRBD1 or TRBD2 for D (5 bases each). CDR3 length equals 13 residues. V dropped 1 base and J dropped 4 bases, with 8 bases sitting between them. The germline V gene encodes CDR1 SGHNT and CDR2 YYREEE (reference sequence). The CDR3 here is CASSLRGTETQYF. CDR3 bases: TGTGCCAGCAGCTTGCGGGGCACAGAGACCCAGTACTTC.

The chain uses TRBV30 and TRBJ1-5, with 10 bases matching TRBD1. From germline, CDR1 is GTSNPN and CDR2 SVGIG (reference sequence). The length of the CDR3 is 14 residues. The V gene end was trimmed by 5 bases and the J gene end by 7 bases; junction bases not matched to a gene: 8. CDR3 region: CAWGPGQGTQPQHF. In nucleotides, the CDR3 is TGTGCCTGGGGACCGGGACAGGGGACCCAGCCCCAGCATTTT.